This TCR beta chain comes out of a study of beta chain features in type 1 diabetes. General observations from the study: Patients with Type 1 diabetes showed moderately but significantly shorter TCRB CDR3s in all four CD4+ subsets.

What was sequenced were expressed TCRB transcripts, since all of the isolated RNA had been reverse transcribed. Only in-frame clones appear in the TCRdb table, and some are missing; sequencing was by immunoSEQ multiplex PCR. Among roughly 500,000 clones listed, roughly 31% were seen once. Worth noting for this clone: What it binds is unknown.

The CDR3 is 12 amino acids. CDR1 is GTSNPN, CDR2 SVGIG, per germline (reference sequence). V lost 0 bases, J lost 14 bases, and 7 bases stayed unmatched. V usage is TRBV30 and J usage is TRBJ2-1, with 7 bases identical to TRBD1. The clonotype was recovered from a man between 18 and 29 years old in good health. Sequencing used naive CD4+ T cells from blood. The CDR3 nucleotides are TGTGCCTGGAGTGTACTGGGACAGCCGGAGTTCTTC. This codes for CAWSVLGQPEFF.